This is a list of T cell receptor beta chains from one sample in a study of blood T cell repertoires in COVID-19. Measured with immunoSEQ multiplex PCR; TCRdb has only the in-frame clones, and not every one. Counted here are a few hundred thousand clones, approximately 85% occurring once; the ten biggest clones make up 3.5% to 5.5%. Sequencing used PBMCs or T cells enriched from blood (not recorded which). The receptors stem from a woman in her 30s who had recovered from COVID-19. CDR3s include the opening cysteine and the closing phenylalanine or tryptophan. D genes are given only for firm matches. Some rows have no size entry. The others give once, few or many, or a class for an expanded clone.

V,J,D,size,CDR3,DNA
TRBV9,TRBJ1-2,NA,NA,CASSPPGVGGYTF,TGTGCCAGCAGCCCCCCGGGGGTTGGTGGCTACACCTTC
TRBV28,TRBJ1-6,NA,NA,CASAMGSNSPLHF,TGTGCCAGTGCTATGGGCAGTAATTCACCCCTCCACTTT
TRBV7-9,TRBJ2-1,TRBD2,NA,CASSLEATSGDYNEQFF,TGTGCCAGCAGCCTAGAAGCGACTAGCGGGGATTACAATGAGCAGTTCTTC
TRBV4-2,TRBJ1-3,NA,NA,CASSQDEGGSGNTIYF,TGTGCCAGCAGCCAAGACGAAGGGGGCTCTGGAAACACCATATATTTT
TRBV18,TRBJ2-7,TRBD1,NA,CASSPSGGSHEQYF,TGTGCCAGCTCACCTTCAGGGGGCAGCCACGAGCAGTACTTC
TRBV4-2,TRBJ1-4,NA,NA,CASSQDKGQESEKLFF,TGTGCCAGCAGCCAAGATAAGGGGCAGGAAAGCGAAAAACTGTTTTTT
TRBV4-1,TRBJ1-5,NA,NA,CASSQDPNRGGNNQPQHF,TGCGCCAGCAGCCAAGATCCCAATAGAGGGGGAAACAATCAGCCCCAGCATTTT
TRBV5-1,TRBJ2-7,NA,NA,CASSLGGTMGRIVGEQYF,TGCGCCAGCAGCTTGGGGGGCACAATGGGCAGGATCGTTGGCGAGCAGTACTTC
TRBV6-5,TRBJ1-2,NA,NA,CASRARPENYGYTF,TGTGCCAGCAGAGCCCGTCCCGAAAACTATGGCTACACCTTC
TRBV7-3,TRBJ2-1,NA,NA,CASSLIVGAGFDEQFF,TGTGCCAGCAGCTTAATTGTGGGTGCGGGGTTCGATGAGCAGTTCTTC
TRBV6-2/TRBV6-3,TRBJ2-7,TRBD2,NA,CASSLLADTYEQYF,TGTGCCAGCAGTTTGCTAGCGGATACCTACGAGCAGTACTTC
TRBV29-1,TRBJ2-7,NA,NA,CSGISRAYEQYF,TGCAGCGGAATTAGCAGGGCGTACGAGCAGTACTTC
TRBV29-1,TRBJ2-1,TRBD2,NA,CSVGGTSGKSYNEQFF,TGCAGCGTTGGGGGGACTAGCGGTAAATCCTACAATGAGCAGTTCTTC
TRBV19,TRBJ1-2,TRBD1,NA,CASSTDRGRNYGYTF,TGTGCCAGTAGTACGGACAGGGGCCGCAACTATGGCTACACCTTC
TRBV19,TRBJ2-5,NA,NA,CASSRDQETQYF,TGTGCCAGTTCCCGGGACCAAGAGACCCAGTACTTC
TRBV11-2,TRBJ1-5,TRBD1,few,CASSSQGAGAQHF,TGTGCCAGCAGCTCTCAGGGGGCGGGGGCCCAGCATTTT
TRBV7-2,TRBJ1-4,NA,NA,CASSSESGGRGKLFF,TGTGCCAGCAGCTCGGAATCTGGGGGGAGGGGAAAACTGTTTTTT
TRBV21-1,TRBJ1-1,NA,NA,CASSSRDTEAFF,TGTGCCAGCAGCAGCAGGGACACTGAAGCTTTCTTT
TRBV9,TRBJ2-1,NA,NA,CASSVIPGSYNEQFF,TGTGCCAGCAGCGTAATCCCGGGATCCTACAATGAGCAGTTCTTC
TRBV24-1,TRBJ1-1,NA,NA,CATSDSNRDDAFF,TGTGCCACCAGTGATTCGAACAGGGACGACGCTTTCTTT
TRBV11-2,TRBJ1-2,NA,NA,CASTLNTEGGYTF,TGTGCCAGCACCCTTAATACGGAGGGTGGCTACACCTTC
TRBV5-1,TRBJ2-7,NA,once,CASSLGHDEQYF,TGCGCCAGCAGCTTGGGACATGACGAGCAGTACTTC
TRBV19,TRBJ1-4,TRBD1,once,CASSKGTAATNEKLFF,TGTGCCAGTAGTAAAGGGACAGCGGCAACTAATGAAAAACTGTTTTTT
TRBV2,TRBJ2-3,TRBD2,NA,CASSELTREPDTQYF,TGTGCCAGCAGTGAACTAACGCGGGAGCCGGATACGCAGTATTTT